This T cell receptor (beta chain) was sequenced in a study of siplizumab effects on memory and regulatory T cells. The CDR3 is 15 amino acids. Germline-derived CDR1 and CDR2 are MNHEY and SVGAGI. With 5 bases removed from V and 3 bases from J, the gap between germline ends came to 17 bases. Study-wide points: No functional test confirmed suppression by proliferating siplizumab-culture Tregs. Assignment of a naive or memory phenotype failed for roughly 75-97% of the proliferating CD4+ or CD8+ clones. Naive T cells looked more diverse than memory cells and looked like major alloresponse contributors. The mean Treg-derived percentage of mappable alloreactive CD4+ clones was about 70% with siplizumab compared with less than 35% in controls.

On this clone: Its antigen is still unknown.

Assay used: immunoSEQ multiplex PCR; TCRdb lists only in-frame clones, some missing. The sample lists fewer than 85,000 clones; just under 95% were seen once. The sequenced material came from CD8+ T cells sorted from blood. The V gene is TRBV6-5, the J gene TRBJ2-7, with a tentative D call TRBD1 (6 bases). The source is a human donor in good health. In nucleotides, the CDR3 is TGTGCCAGCAGTCCCTCCTTGGAAGGGGGCTACGAGCAGTACTTC. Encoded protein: CASSPSLEGGYEQYF.